Given below is one T cell receptor (beta chain) in context. This CDR3 is 16 amino acids long. From the 5' RACE reads, TCRdb lists one entry per CDR3 protein and no DNA. The specimen's table records more than 300,000 distinct CDR3 sequences. This sample is part of a study of monozygotic twins with inflammatory bowel disease. V and J are TRBV12-3 or TRBV12-4 and TRBJ2-5; the TCRdb call, TRBD2, lacks DNA for checking. This sequence originates from a human donor with ulcerative colitis or Crohn's disease, or a healthy co-twin of an affected twin (not recorded which). Sequencing was done on a sample of blood. CDR3 sequence reads: CASSFSTPRSRETQYF.